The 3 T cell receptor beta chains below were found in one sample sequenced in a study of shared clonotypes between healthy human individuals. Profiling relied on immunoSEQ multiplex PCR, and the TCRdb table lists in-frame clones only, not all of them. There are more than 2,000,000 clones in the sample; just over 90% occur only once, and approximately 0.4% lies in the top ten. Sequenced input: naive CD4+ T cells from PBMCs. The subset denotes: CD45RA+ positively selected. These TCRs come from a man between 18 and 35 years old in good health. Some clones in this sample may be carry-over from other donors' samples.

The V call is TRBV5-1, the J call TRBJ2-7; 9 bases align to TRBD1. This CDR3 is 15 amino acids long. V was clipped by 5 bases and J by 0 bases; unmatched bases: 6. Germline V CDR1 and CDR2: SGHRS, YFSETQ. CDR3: CASRFGQGLSYEQYF. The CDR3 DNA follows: TGCGCCAGCAGATTTGGACAGGGGCTCTCCTACGAGCAGTACTTC.

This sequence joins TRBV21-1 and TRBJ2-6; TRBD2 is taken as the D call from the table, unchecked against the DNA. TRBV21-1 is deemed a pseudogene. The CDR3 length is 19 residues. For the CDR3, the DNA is TGTGCCAGCAGCTCCCGAGGCCGGGTGCCCCCCGTAGGGGCCAACGTCCTGACTTTC. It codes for CASSSRGRVPPVGANVLTF.

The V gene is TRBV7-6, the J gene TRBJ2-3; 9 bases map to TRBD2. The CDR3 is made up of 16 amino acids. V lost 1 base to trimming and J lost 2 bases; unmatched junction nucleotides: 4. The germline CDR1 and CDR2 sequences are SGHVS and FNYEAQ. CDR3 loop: CASSLEGTSPTDTQYF. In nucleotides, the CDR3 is TGTGCCAGCAGCTTAGAGGGGACTAGCCCCACAGATACGCAGTATTTT.